The subject of this entry is one T cell receptor (beta chain). The data were taken from a study of T cell changes during pregnancy in multiple sclerosis. The J segment lost 5 bases and the V segment lost 0 bases, leaving 5 bases of the junction unmatched. The CDR3 length is 15 residues. Germline CDR1 reads MGHRA; CDR2 reads YSYEKL. Measured with immunoSEQ multiplex PCR; TCRdb has only the in-frame clones, and not every one. The data show about 64,000 clones, about nine tenths seen once. The TCR comes from a female donor with multiple sclerosis, enrolled in a pregnancy study. Sequencing was performed on peripheral blood, taken in the second trimester of pregnancy. The rearrangement links TRBV4-1 to TRBJ1-2; TRBD1 aligns across 8 bases. CDR3 coding DNA: TGCGCCAGCAGCCAAGATCCGGACAGGGAATATGGCTACACCTTC. It yields the protein CASSQDPDREYGYTF.